The text below deals with one TCR beta chain. Its antigen has not been determined. At one boundary the junction diverges from the germline segment, which might be a read error. The label giving this sample's time point can be read as: baseline pretreatment blood. The treatment or condition label, read with the paper, signifies: 15 Gy SBRT to primary tumor, nephrectomy 4 weeks later. To follow tumor-enriched clonotypes, serial peripheral blood was collected from radiation-treated patients at baseline and at 2 weeks and 4 weeks after SBRT. Renal cell carcinoma with clear cell pathology was present in all patients. The QIAamp DNA Blood Mini Kit (Qiagen) was used to prepare genomic DNA for TCR sequencing. The analyses included just those samples that passed every quality control check. These data come from a study of radiation and T cells in renal cell carcinoma (dated by TCRdb to 2018 to 2020). At the level of the whole study: The samples were obtained from a clinical trial, where primary renal cell carcinomas were treated with 15 Gy stereotactic body radiation therapy and then removed by nephrectomy 4 weeks afterward. In total, 50 or so samples, comprising 25 or so tumors and approximately 27 peripheral blood samples, were subjected to TCR beta sequencing. A total of 4 million to 5 million unique CDR3 nucleotide sequences, encoding fewer than 3,000,000 unique CDR3 amino acid sequences, were found across all 50 or so samples. The paper as a whole reports these results and caveats: Tracking of blood repertoire dynamics stopped at about 4 weeks after treatment, with no follow-up past that point. An increase in top tumor clonotypes in blood was observed from baseline to 2 weeks post-radiation, followed by contraction by 4 weeks, which was taken to suggest transient expansion of tumor-resident clones. Because the trial had a single-armed design, the trial could not examine how radiation dose or scheduling affected the TCR repertoire. Because pretreatment tumor biopsies were not available, the baseline intratumoral presence of clonotypes could not be determined.

TCR beta libraries were generated from genomic DNA with the immunoSEQ kit, following the manufacturer's recommendations. To prepare libraries, a first multiplex PCR with proprietary primers was run, followed by a second PCR that added unique barcodes, and a bead cleanup was done after each round. A positive control reaction and a negative control reaction, both provided in the kit, were run with every batch of samples. The final libraries were assessed on an Agilent 4200 TapeStation D1000 ScreenTape, pooled by volume, and quantified by qPCR. An Illumina NextSeq500 fitted with a MidOutput 150-cycle cartridge performed the sequencing, running 156 Read1 cycles and 15 Index1 cycles with the kit's custom primers. The pooled library was loaded at 1.0 pM, and about 20% PhiX control was spiked in. Per the authors' processing: Vendor-processed data were analyzed in R, with a clonotype defined as all T cells sharing the same CDR3 nucleotide sequence. In the clone abundance analyses, frequencies in each sample were normalized to that sample's 10,000 most abundant clones. Public T cell clones, averaging fewer than five per sample, were removed before analysis. A difference in abundance of at least 32-fold between compartments was used to define tumor-enriched and baseline blood-enriched clonotypes. Clonotypes expanded or contracted between blood time points were identified with a beta-binomial differential abundance model. Tumor-blood repertoire similarity was measured with the Baroni-Urbani and Buser coefficient, and group comparisons used two-tailed Wilcoxon tests in R. TCRdb limited this immuneACCESS table to in-frame rearrangements with V and J called. A share of clones is missing; checked studies link under half to unresolved V genes, and the rest is unexplained. Clone size and V and J calls were adopted from that table, with D and trimming inferred from the DNA. Present in this sample are about 150,000 clones, less than 90% of which were seen just once. Over 3.5% of the sample lies in the top ten.

CDR1 is given as LGHNA and CDR2 as YNFKEQ, both from the germline V gene. Taken from cysteine to phenylalanine, the CDR3 has 16 residues. Only the CDR3 part of the read is kept: 48 bases, read in frame from the first base. This chain joins TRBV4-2 to TRBJ1-5, with no confident D gene call. The receptor was isolated from an older woman with renal cell carcinoma. This specimen was blood, taken from a patient whose treatment included radiotherapy and nephrectomy. At the DNA level, the sequence is TGTGCCAGCAGCCAAGACCGCCAGGAGCTTAATCGGCCCCAGCATTTT. The encoded protein is CASSQDRQELNRPQHF.